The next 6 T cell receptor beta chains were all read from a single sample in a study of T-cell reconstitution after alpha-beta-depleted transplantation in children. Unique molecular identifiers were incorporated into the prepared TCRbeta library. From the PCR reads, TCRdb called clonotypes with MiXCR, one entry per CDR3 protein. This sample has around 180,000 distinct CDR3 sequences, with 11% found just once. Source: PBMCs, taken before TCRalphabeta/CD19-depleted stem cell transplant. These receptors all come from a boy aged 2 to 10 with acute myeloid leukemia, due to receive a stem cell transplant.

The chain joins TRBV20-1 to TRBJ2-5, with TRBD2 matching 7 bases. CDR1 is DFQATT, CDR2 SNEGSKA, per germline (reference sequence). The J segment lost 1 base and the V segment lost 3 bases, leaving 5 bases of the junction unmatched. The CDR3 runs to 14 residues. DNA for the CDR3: TGCAGTGCTAGTGACCCTAGCGGCCAAGAGACCCAGTACTTC. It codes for CSASDPSGQETQYF.

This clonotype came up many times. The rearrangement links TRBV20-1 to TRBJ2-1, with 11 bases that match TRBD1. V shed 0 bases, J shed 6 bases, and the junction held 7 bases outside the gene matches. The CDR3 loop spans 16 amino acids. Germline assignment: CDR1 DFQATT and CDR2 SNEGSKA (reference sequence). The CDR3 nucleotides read TGCAGTGCTAGAGATACCGGACAGGGGGCGCGCAATGAGCAGTTCTTC. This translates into CSARDTGQGARNEQFF.

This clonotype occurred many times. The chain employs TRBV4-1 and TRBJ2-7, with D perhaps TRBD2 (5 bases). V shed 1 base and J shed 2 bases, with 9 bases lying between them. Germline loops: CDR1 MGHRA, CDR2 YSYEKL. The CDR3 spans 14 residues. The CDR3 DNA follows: TGCGCCAGCAGCCAAGTCACGGGAACCTACGAGCAGTACTTC. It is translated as CASSQVTGTYEQYF.

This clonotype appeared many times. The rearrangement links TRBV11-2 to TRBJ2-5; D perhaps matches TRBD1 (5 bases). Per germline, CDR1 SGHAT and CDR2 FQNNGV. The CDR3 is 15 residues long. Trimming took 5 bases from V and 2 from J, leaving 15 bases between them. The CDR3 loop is CASSPPWAGQETQYF. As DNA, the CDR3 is TGTGCCAGCAGCCCCCCCTGGGCAGGGCAAGAGACCCAGTACTTC. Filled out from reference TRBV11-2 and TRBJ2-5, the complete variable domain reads EAGVAQSPRYKIIEKRQSVAFWCNPISGHATLYWYQQILGQGPKLLIQFQNNGVVDDSQLPKDRFSAERLKGVDSTLKIQPAKLEDSAVYLCASSPPWAGQETQYFGPGTRLLVL.

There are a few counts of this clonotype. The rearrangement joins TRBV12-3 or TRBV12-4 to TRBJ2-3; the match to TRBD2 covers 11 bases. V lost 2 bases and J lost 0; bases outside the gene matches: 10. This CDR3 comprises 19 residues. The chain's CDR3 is CASSLPLLAGVLSTDTQYF. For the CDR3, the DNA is TGTGCCAGCAGTTTACCTCTACTAGCGGGAGTTCTCAGCACAGATACGCAGTATTTT.

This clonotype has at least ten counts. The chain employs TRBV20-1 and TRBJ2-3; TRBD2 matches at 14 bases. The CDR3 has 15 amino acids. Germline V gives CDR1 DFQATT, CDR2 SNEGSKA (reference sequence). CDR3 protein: CSGMVGLAGVGTQYF. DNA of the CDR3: TGCAGCGGCATGGTGGGACTAGCGGGGGTTGGTACGCAGTATTTT.